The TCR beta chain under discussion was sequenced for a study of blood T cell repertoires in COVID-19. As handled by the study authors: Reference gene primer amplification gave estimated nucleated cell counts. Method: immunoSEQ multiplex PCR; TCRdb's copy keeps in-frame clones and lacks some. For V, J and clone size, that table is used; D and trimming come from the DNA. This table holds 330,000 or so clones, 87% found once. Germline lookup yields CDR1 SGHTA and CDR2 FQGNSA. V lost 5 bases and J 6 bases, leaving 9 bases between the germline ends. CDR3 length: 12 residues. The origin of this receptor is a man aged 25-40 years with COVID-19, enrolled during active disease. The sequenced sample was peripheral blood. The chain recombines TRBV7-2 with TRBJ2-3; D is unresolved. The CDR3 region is CASSPISDTQYF. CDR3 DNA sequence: TGTGCCAGCAGCCCCATTTCCGATACGCAGTATTTT.